Listed here are 16 T cell receptor beta chains from one sample, sequenced in a study of T cells in Graves' hyperthyroidism and ophthalmopathy. RNA transcripts yielded amplified TCR beta CDR3 regions. TCR CDR3 regions were first amplified by RT-PCR with HTBI primers. One entry per CDR3 protein, called by TCRdb with MiXCR from the multiplex PCR reads. Of around 97,000 distinct CDR3 sequences listed, approximately 50% were seen once; the top ten hold under 30%. The specimen sequenced was blood. These receptors originate from a man in his forties or fifties with Graves' hyperthyroidism.

This clonotype was found many times. V usage is TRBV12-3 or TRBV12-4 and J usage is TRBJ1-1, with D uncertain. This CDR3 has 11 amino acids. V was clipped by 4 bases and J by 11 bases, with 11 bases between them. The DNA for the CDR3 is TGTGCCAGCAGTTATAACTTGGAGGCTTTCTTT. It codes for CASSYNLEAFF.

In regard to this clonotype: At one end, the junction sequence differs from germline, possibly due to a read error. This chain connects TRBV4-2 to TRBJ1-1; tentatively, D is TRBD1 (6 bases). CDR3 length: 13 amino acids. Germline V lookup: CDR1 LGHNA, CDR2 YNFKEQ. The CDR3 loop reads CASSLGGLTEAFF. The CDR3 bases are TGTGCCAGCAGCCTGGGGGGGCTGACTGAAGCTTTCTTC.

On this clonotype itself: A read error may produce the germline difference seen at one junction end. The rearrangement links TRBV24-1 to TRBJ1-1; TRBD1 matches at 11 bases. Per the germline V gene, CDR1 is KGHDR and CDR2 is SFDVKD. CDR3 length equals 15 residues. CDR3 sequence (DNA): TGTGCCGCCAGTGATCCGGGACAGGGGGAAACTGAAGCTTTCTTT. Amino acids: CAASDPGQGETEAFF.

With regard to this clonotype: At one boundary the junction diverges from the germline segment, which might be a read error. This chain uses TRBV7-3 with TRBJ2-1, with a possible D match to TRBD2 (6 bases). The CDR3 covers 14 residues. The germline V gene encodes CDR1 SGHTA and CDR2 FQGTGA. The CDR3 reads CASGLGLSYNEQFF. The CDR3 nucleotides are TGTGCCAGCGGCTTGGGACTTTCCTACAATGAGCAGTTCTTC.

This clonotype came up many times. The chain has TRBV12-3 or TRBV12-4 and TRBJ2-1, with D maybe TRBD2 (6 bases). V gave up 4 bases and J gave up 9 bases, with 13 bases separating them. The CDR3 sequence is 13 residues long. The CDR3 DNA is TGTGCCAGCAGTTCCACGGGAGCCGGTGAGCAGTTCTTC. Protein product: CASSSTGAGEQFF.

This sequence joins TRBV6-4 and TRBJ2-1; D remains ambiguous. Germline V gene lookup returns CDR1 MRHNA and CDR2 SNTAGT. V lost 0 bases and J lost 4, with 4 bases in between. The CDR3 totals 13 residues. CDR3 nucleotide sequence: TGTGCCAGCAGTGACTCGGAATACAATGAGCAGTTCTTC. It is translated as CASSDSEYNEQFF.

This clonotype was observed many times. The V gene is TRBV15, the J gene TRBJ1-2; tentatively, D is TRBD1 (5 bases). The CDR3 runs 13 residues. Looked up from germline, CDR1 is LNHNV and CDR2 is YYDKDF (reference sequence). V was clipped by 4 bases and J by 6 bases, with 12 bases between them. The CDR3 DNA follows: TGTGCCACCAGCACCTCCAGGGTACATGGCTACACCTTC. Its protein product is CATSTSRVHGYTF.

On this clonotype itself: Because the CDR3 is missing its conserved closing phenylalanine or tryptophan, this is likely a read error. The J gene is TRBJ2-7, the V gene TRBV19, with 7 bases fitting TRBD2. Germline V gene lookup returns CDR1 LNHDA and CDR2 SQIVND (reference sequence). This CDR3 has 13 residues. The CDR3 DNA reads as TGTGTCAGTAGTCGGGAGGCAACCTACGAGCAGTACCTC. This translates into CVSSREATYEQYL.

This clonotype was seen a few times. Sequence at one end of the junction differs from germline and may be a read error. This chain joins TRBV7-2 and TRBJ2-2; possible D gene TRBD2, 6 bases. Germline-derived CDR1 and CDR2 are SGHTA and FQGNSA. The CDR3 totals 18 residues. This chain's CDR3 is CASSQDPVGGLNTGELFF. The CDR3 nucleotides read TGCGCCAGCAGCCAAGATCCGGTGGGGGGATTGAACACCGGGGAGCTGTTTTTT.

The table lists this clonotype with many counts. A read error may account for a junction end that differs from germline. The chain has TRBV9 and TRBJ1-2; 7 bases align to TRBD1. Germline CDR1 reads SGDLS; CDR2 reads YYNGEE. The CDR3 sequence is 15 residues long. Here the CDR3 DNA reads TGTGCCAGCAGCCTACAGGGGCAGGGTCCCGGCCGTACCTACTTC. Amino acids: CASSLQGQGPGRTYF.

This clonotype was seen ten or more times. The rearrangement links TRBV2 to TRBJ2-3; possible D gene TRBD2, 7 bases. The V end was cut by 6 bases, the J end by 2 bases, with 15 bases between. Looked up from germline, CDR1 is SNHLY and CDR2 is FYNNEI. The length of the CDR3 is 15 residues. The CDR3 nucleotides read TGTGCCAGCAGGAGGGGGGGGGCTTACACAGATACGCAGTATTTT. Translated, it gives CASRRGGAYTDTQYF.

This clonotype occurred a few times. The gene calls are TRBV28 and TRBJ2-2; 8 bases match TRBD1. The CDR3 runs 16 residues. Trimming removed 6 bases from V and 4 bases from J; junction bases left unmatched: 10. Germline V gene sequence: CDR1 MDHEN, CDR2 SYDVKM. CDR3 DNA: TGTGCCAGCAGACCATGGGTCACAGGGGGCACCGGGGAGCTGTTTTTT. Translation: CASRPWVTGGTGELFF.

This clonotype was detected many times. The J gene is TRBJ2-7, the V gene TRBV5-1; TRBD2 matches 9 bases. Looked up from germline, CDR1 is SGHRS and CDR2 is YFSETQ. This CDR3 comprises 15 residues. The V and J ends lost 4 bases and 0 bases, in that order; junction bases with no gene match: 5. The CDR3 DNA is TGCGCCAGCAGCACCCCGGGACTAGCCTCCTACGAGCAGTACTTC. It encodes CASSTPGLASYEQYF.

This clonotype was detected only once. The chain uses TRBV20-1 and TRBJ1-4; perhaps TRBD1 as D (5 bases). The V gene lost 6 bases and the J gene lost 5 bases, with 19 bases spanning the gap. This CDR3 contains 15 residues. Germline assignment: CDR1 DFQATT and CDR2 SNEGSKA (reference sequence). CDR3 sequence: CSASGTSGYNEKLFF. The CDR3 region has the DNA TGCAGTGCCTCCGGGACTAGCGGCTACAATGAAAAACTGTTTTTT.

The chain links TRBV2 to TRBJ1-5; no definite D call. The J call is doubtful: the DNA matches TRBJ2-5 better. CDR1 is SNHLY, CDR2 FYNNEI, per germline. This CDR3 has 15 residues. CDR3 loop: CASSELGNSNQPQYF. The CDR3 nucleotides read TGTGCCAGCAGTGAACTGGGAAATAGCAATCAGCCCCAGTACTTC.

A note on this clonotype: The junction and the germline gene differ at one end; a read error may be behind it. The chain links TRBV5-1 to TRBJ2-5, with a possible D match to TRBD2 (5 bases). The germline V gene encodes CDR1 SGHRS and CDR2 YFSETQ. The CDR3 runs 13 residues. The CDR3 sequence: CASSRGCQEAQYF. The CDR3 bases are TGCGCCAGCAGCCGCGGGTGCCAAGAGGCCCAGTACTTC.